Following are 28 T cell receptor beta chains from one sample sequenced in a study of cytomegalovirus exposure and HLA in healthy donors. Using immunoSEQ multiplex PCR, the repertoire was profiled, and TCRdb retains in-frame clones only, with some absent. The sample has 200,000 or so clones, more than 65% seen once. The sequencing sample was made of PBMCs. These receptors came from a woman aged 25-40 years in good health and CMV-seropositive.

This clone appeared a few times. The CDR3, as DNA: TGTGCCAGCAGACCCAGCGGGATCAGTCGGTACGAGCAGTACTTC. Amino acid sequence: CASRPSGISRYEQYF. The chain links TRBV2 to TRBJ2-7, with TRBD2 matching 7 bases. V shed 6 bases, J shed 4 bases, and the junction held 12 bases outside the gene matches. The length of the CDR3 is 15 residues. Germline assignment: CDR1 SNHLY and CDR2 FYNNEI. Full variable domain (outside the CDR3, taken from reference TRBV2 and TRBJ2-7): EPEVTQTPSHQVTQMGQEVILRCVPISNHLYFYWYRQILGQKVEFLVSFYNNEISEKSEIFDDQFSVERPDGSNFTLKIRSTKLEDSAMYFCASRPSGISRYEQYFGPGTRLTVT.

This clone was seen just once. The chain has TRBV6-4 and TRBJ2-7, with 7 bases that match TRBD1. Germline assignment: CDR1 MRHNA and CDR2 SNTAGT. V shed 4 bases, J shed 0 bases, and the junction held 3 bases outside the gene matches. There are 14 residues in the CDR3. The CDR3 is CASSATGSSYEQYF. The CDR3 DNA reads as TGTGCCAGCAGTGCGACAGGGAGCTCCTACGAGCAGTACTTC.

The V call is TRBV5-1, the J call TRBJ2-1; TRBD1 matches at 12 bases. Germline assignment: CDR1 SGHRS and CDR2 YFSETQ. This CDR3 contains 14 residues. Trimming removed 4 bases from V and 7 bases from J; junction bases left unmatched: 3. In nucleotides, the CDR3 is TGCGCCAGCAGCCCGGGACAGGGGGCGAATGAGCAGTTCTTC. The encoded protein is CASSPGQGANEQFF.

The genes are TRBV4-2 and TRBJ2-7, with D uncertain. The CDR3 contains 15 residues. The V gene's germline CDR1 is LGHNA and CDR2 YNFKEQ. V was trimmed by 1 base and J by 1 base, leaving 11 bases between them. The CDR3 DNA reads as TGTGCCAGCAGCCAAGTTTCAGATCCTTCCTACGAGCAGTACTTC. It yields the protein CASSQVSDPSYEQYF.

Only a few counts were recorded for this clone. This chain links TRBV5-1 with TRBJ2-5; tentatively, D is TRBD1 (5 bases). The CDR3 loop spans 16 amino acids. CDR1 is SGHRS, CDR2 YFSETQ, per germline. V lost 1 base and J 2 bases, leaving 15 bases between the germline ends. DNA of the CDR3: TGCGCCAGCAGCTTGCCCGCTGACAGAGTACAAGAGACCCAGTACTTC. Residues: CASSLPADRVQETQYF.

This rearrangement joins TRBV7-6 to TRBJ2-2; D is perhaps TRBD1 (5 bases). Trimming left V 1 base short and J 4 bases short, with 13 bases between. The CDR3 consists of 16 residues. CDR1 is SGHVS and CDR2 is FNYEAQ in the germline V gene. The CDR3 DNA follows: TGTGCCAGCAGCTTAGTCTCTCCGGACACCACCGGGGAGCTGTTTTTT. Its translation is CASSLVSPDTTGELFF.

This clone was counted once. The rearrangement uses TRBV27 and TRBJ2-1; TRBD2 agrees at 8 bases. V was clipped by 6 bases and J by 4 bases; unmatched bases: 8. The germline V gene has CDR1 MNHEY and CDR2 SMNVEV (reference sequence). The CDR3 length is 15 residues. This chain's CDR3 is CASSRSAGGYNEQFF. The CDR3 coding sequence is TGTGCCAGCAGCCGATCGGCGGGAGGATACAATGAGCAGTTCTTC.

The chain links TRBV5-1 to TRBJ2-3; TRBD1 agrees at 7 bases. Germline loops: CDR1 SGHRS, CDR2 YFSETQ. The V segment lost 4 bases and the J segment 3 bases; nucleotides outside the gene matches: 26. The CDR3 is 21 residues long. The CDR3 DNA sequence: TGCGCCAGCAGCCTGGACGGTGCATTGGGCCACAGGGGTAGGGGGACAGATACGCAGTATTTT. Amino acids: CASSLDGALGHRGRGTDTQYF. Looking up the rest from reference TRBV5-1 and TRBJ2-3 gives the full variable domain: KAGVTQTPRYLIKTRGQQVTLSCSPISGHRSVSWYQQTPGQGLQFLFEYFSETQRNKGNFPGRFSGRQFSNSRSEMNVSTLELGDSALYLCASSLDGALGHRGRGTDTQYFGPGTRLTVL.

The chain carries TRBV27 and TRBJ2-3, with D perhaps matching TRBD2 (5 bases). Germline values: CDR1 MNHEY, CDR2 SMNVEV (reference sequence). The ends were cut back, 4 bases at V and 0 bases at J, with 8 bases in the middle. The CDR3 is 14 residues long. CDR3 sequence (DNA): TGTGCCAGCAGTTCGTTAGCGAGCACAGATACGCAGTATTTT. This gives the protein CASSSLASTDTQYF.

The CDR3 loop reads CASASSGRVGDTQYF. The CDR3 DNA sequence: TGTGCCAGCGCCTCTAGCGGGAGGGTAGGGGATACGCAGTATTTT. The rearrangement uses TRBV6-1 and TRBJ2-3, with 12 positions matching TRBD2. The CDR3 is made up of 15 amino acids. Germline V gene sequence: CDR1 MNHNS, CDR2 SASEGT. The V and J ends lost 8 bases and 6 bases, in that order; junction bases with no gene match: 9.

The chain joins TRBV9 to TRBJ1-1; D is unresolved. This CDR3 spans 14 amino acids. CDR1 and CDR2 (germline): SGDLS, YYNGEE. Trimming took 0 bases from V and 8 from J, leaving 14 bases between them. This CDR3 reads CASSVESTAIEAFF. Written as DNA, the CDR3 is TGTGCCAGCAGCGTAGAGTCCACTGCGATAGAAGCTTTCTTT.

Comment on this clone: Germline is not matched at one junction end, which may reflect a read error. This chain links TRBV18 with TRBJ1-2, with 9 positions matching TRBD1. Germline CDR1 is KGHSH and CDR2 is LQKENI. The CDR3 sequence is 15 residues long. For the CDR3, the DNA is TGTGCCAGCTCGCCACCGGGACAGGGTAACTATGGCTACACCTTC. It yields the protein CASSPPGQGNYGYTF.

This clone was seen a single time. The J gene is TRBJ2-3, the V gene TRBV9; maybe TRBD1 (5 bases). The CDR3 has 14 residues. Germline lookup yields CDR1 SGDLS and CDR2 YYNGEE. The V and J ends lost 3 bases and 1 base respectively, with 9 bases between them. The CDR3 loop reads CASSARAGTDTQYF. The DNA of the CDR3 is TGTGCCAGCAGCGCCAGGGCGGGCACAGATACGCAGTATTTT.

V usage is TRBV20-1 and J usage is TRBJ1-2, with unresolved D. Germline V lookup: CDR1 DFQATT, CDR2 SNEGSKA (reference sequence). The CDR3 spans 11 residues. V was cut by 3 bases and J by 8 bases, with 10 bases left in between. CDR3 nucleotides: TGCAGTGCTAGGGGGAGGACCGGCTACACCTTC. Translated, it gives CSARGRTGYTF.

The rearrangement uses TRBV11-2 and TRBJ2-6; perhaps TRBD1 as D (5 bases). Looked up from germline, CDR1 is SGHAT and CDR2 is FQNNGV. This CDR3 is 19 amino acids long. Deletions cut 5 bases from V and 1 base from J, with 21 bases between. CDR3 loop: CASSQPGWPENSGANVLTF. CDR3 coding DNA: TGTGCCAGCAGCCAGCCAGGGTGGCCCGAGAATTCTGGGGCCAACGTCCTGACTTTC.

This chain uses TRBV6-4 with TRBJ2-1, with D tentatively TRBD1 (5 bases). There are 12 residues in the CDR3. V was cut by 3 bases and J by 5 bases, with 5 bases left in between. CDR1 is MRHNA, CDR2 SNTAGT, per germline. CDR3 coding DNA: TGTGCCAGCAGTGAAGGGGACAATGAGCAGTTCTTC. Its protein is CASSEGDNEQFF.

This clone has a single count. This chain connects TRBV5-1 to TRBJ2-1; 15 bases map to TRBD2. The CDR3 sequence is 17 residues long. The junction had 7 bases not matched to a gene; V was cut back by 2 bases and J by 7 bases. Per germline, CDR1 SGHRS and CDR2 YFSETQ. The CDR3 DNA reads TGCGCCAGCAGCTTCGCCGGGACTAGCGGGAGGATGAATGAGCAGTTCTTC. Translated: CASSFAGTSGRMNEQFF.

In this sample, this clone turned up a few times. This chain joins TRBV29-1 and TRBJ1-2; a possible D gene is TRBD1 (6 bases). V lost 4 bases to trimming and J lost 3 bases, with 6 bases between them. The CDR3 runs 11 residues. Germline V gene data show CDR1 as SQVTM and CDR2 as ANQGSEA. CDR3 sequence reads: CSVGQDYGYTF. The DNA of the CDR3 is TGCAGCGTTGGACAGGACTATGGCTACACCTTC.

DNA of the CDR3: TGCGCCAGCAGTGAGACCCGACAGGGCTACGAGCAGTACTTC. Its protein is CASSETRQGYEQYF. J is TRBJ2-7 and V is TRBV10-2; 7 bases map to TRBD1. Germline loops: CDR1 WSHSY, CDR2 SAAADI. The CDR3 has 14 amino acids. Trimming removed 2 bases from V and 3 bases from J; junction bases left unmatched: 4.

The chain carries TRBV29-1 and TRBJ2-3; 8 positions agree with TRBD2. CDR3 size: 15 residues. Looked up from germline, CDR1 is SQVTM and CDR2 is ANQGSEA. V shed 3 bases, J shed 1 base, and the junction held 6 bases outside the gene matches. DNA of the CDR3: TGCAGCGTTGACCGTAGCGGGACCCGCACAGATACGCAGTATTTT. It codes for CSVDRSGTRTDTQYF.

This rearrangement joins TRBV6-5 to TRBJ1-2; 8 positions agree with TRBD1. CDR1 and CDR2 from the germline V gene are MNHEY and SVGAGI. J was trimmed by 6 bases and V by 2 bases; bases with no gene match: 11. This CDR3 is 16 amino acids long. The CDR3 DNA reads TGTGCCAGCAGTTACGCCGGGACAGGCCTTTTAAATGGCTACACCTTC. It codes for CASSYAGTGLLNGYTF.

The chain is built from TRBV5-4 and TRBJ2-5; TRBD1 aligns across 9 bases. Germline values: CDR1 SGHNT, CDR2 YYREEE (reference sequence). The length of the CDR3 is 14 residues. With 4 bases clipped from V and 3 bases from J, the junction kept 4 bases outside the gene matches. CDR3 loop: CASSPRTGEETQYF. CDR3 nucleotides: TGTGCCAGCAGCCCAAGGACAGGGGAAGAGACCCAGTACTTC. The whole variable domain, filled in from reference TRBV5-4 and TRBJ2-5, reads ETGVTQSPTHLIKTRGQQVTLRCSSQSGHNTVSWYQQALGQGPQFIFQYYREEENGRGNFPPRFSGLQFPNYSSELNVNALELDDSALYLCASSPRTGEETQYFGPGTRLLVL.

V is TRBV11-2 and J is TRBJ2-7, with unresolved D. The CDR3 spans 13 residues. Germline lookup yields CDR1 SGHAT and CDR2 FQNNGV. V lost 1 base and J 3 bases, leaving 7 bases between the germline ends. The CDR3 loop reads CASSLGLGYEQYF. For the CDR3, the DNA is TGTGCCAGCAGCTTAGGTCTAGGCTACGAGCAGTACTTC.

Concerning this clone: At one end the junction does not follow the germline gene, possibly because of a read error. The rearrangement joins TRBV7-7 to TRBJ2-1, with 7 bases matching TRBD2. This CDR3 contains 16 residues. Germline V gene lookup returns CDR1 SSHAT and CDR2 FNYEAQ (reference sequence). The CDR3 DNA sequence: TGTGCTAGCAGCTTAGGGGCGGGAGCAGACGTAGATGAGCAGTTCTTC. Translated: CASSLGAGADVDEQFF.

The V call is TRBV27, the J call TRBJ2-1; D perhaps matches TRBD1 (6 bases). CDR3 size: 15 residues. In germline, CDR1 is MNHEY, CDR2 SMNVEV (reference sequence). Trimming stripped 8 bases from V and 0 bases from J, with 14 bases between. The CDR3 nucleotides are TGTGCCAGCCAAAGGGGGAGCCACTCCTACAATGAGCAGTTCTTC. Protein sequence: CASQRGSHSYNEQFF.

The chain joins TRBV28 to TRBJ1-2; no definite D call. V was trimmed by 5 bases and J by 5 bases, leaving 9 bases between them. The germline gives CDR1 MDHEN, CDR2 SYDVKM. CDR3 length: 12 residues. The CDR3 sequence is CASSLPLYGYTF. CDR3 sequence (DNA): TGTGCCAGCAGTCTCCCTCTTTATGGCTACACCTTC.

V is TRBV6-1 and J is TRBJ2-7; TRBD1 matches 7 bases. Germline trimming cut 1 base from V and 3 bases from J; bases unmatched to any gene: 6. In germline, CDR1 is MNHNS, CDR2 SASEGT. This CDR3 comprises 15 residues. CDR3 coding DNA: TGTGCCAGCAGTGAAGTGTCTGACAGGGACTACGAGCAGTACTTC. This gives the protein CASSEVSDRDYEQYF.

CDR3: CASSLDGQGGTEAFF. The CDR3 DNA reads TGCGCCAGCAGCTTGGACGGACAGGGAGGTACTGAAGCTTTCTTT. This chain uses TRBV5-1 with TRBJ1-1, with 8 bases matching TRBD1. The CDR3 length is 15 residues. V dropped 0 bases and J dropped 5; count of bases not matched to a gene: 6. Germline lookup yields CDR1 SGHRS and CDR2 YFSETQ.